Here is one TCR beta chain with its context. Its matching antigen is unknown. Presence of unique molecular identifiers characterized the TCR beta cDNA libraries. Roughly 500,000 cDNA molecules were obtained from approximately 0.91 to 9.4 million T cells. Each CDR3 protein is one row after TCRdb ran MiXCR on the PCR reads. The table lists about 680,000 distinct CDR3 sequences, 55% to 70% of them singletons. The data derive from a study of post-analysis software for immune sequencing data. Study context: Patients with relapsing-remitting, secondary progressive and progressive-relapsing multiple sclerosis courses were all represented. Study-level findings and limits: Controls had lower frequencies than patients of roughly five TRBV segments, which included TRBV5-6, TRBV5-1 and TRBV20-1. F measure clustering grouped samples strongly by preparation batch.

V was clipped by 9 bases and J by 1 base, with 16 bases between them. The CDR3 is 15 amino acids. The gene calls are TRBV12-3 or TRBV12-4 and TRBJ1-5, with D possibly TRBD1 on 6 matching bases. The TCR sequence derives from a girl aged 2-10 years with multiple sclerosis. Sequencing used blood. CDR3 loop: CASRLQGPSNQPQHF. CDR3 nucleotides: TGTGCCAGTAGACTACAGGGCCCCAGCAATCAGCCCCAGCATTTT.